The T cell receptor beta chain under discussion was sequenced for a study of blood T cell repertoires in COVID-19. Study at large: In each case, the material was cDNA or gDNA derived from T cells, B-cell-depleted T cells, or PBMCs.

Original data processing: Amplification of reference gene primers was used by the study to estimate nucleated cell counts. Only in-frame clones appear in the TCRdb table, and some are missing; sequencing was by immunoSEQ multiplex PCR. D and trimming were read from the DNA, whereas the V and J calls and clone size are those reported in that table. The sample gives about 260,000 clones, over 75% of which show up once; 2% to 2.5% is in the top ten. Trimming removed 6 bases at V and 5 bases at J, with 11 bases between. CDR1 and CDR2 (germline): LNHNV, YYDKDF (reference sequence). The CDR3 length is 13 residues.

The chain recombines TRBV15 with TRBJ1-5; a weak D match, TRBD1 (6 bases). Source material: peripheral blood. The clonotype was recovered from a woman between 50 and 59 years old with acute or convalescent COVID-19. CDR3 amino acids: CATSLDRYQPQHF. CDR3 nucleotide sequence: TGTGCCACCAGTCTGGACAGATATCAGCCCCAGCATTTT.